This T cell receptor (beta chain) emerged from a study of cytomegalovirus exposure and HLA in healthy donors. Findings of the study overall: CMV serostatus was the sole immune exposure information available.

On this clone: Its target is unknown.

Germline CDR1 is LNHNV and CDR2 is YYDKDF (reference sequence). V dropped 0 bases and J dropped 8 bases, with 10 bases sitting between them. The CDR3 runs to 13 residues. PCR used 60 Vbeta primers and 13 Jbeta primers. Source study methods: Per a later analysis, the number of unique TCR beta chains was some 75 million, of which 9 million to 14 million were shared. Profiled with immunoSEQ multiplex PCR; TCRdb holds only in-frame clones, not every one. V, J and clone size were drawn from that table, and D and trimming were deduced from the DNA. Of some 140,000 clones in the sample, roughly 77% were seen once.

This receptor was taken from a man aged 25-45 years in good health and CMV-seropositive. This sequence joins TRBV15 and TRBJ1-2; weak D call: TRBD1 (5 bases). The sequencing sample was made of PBMCs. DNA for the CDR3: TGTGCCACCAGCAGAGACAGGGTACCGGGCTACACCTTC. This encodes CATSRDRVPGYTF.